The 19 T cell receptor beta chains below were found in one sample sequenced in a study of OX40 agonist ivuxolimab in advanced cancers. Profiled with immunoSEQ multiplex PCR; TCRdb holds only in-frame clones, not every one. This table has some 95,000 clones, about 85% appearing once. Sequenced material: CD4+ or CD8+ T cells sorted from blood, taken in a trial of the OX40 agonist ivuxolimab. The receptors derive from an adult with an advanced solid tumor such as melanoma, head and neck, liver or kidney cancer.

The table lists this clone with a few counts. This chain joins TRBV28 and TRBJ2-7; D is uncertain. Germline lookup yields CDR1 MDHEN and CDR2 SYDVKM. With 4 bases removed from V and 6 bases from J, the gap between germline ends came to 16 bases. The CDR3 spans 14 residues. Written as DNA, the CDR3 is TGTGCCAGCAGTTCCGCCTTGTTCAGGACCGAGCAGTACTTC. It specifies CASSSALFRTEQYF.

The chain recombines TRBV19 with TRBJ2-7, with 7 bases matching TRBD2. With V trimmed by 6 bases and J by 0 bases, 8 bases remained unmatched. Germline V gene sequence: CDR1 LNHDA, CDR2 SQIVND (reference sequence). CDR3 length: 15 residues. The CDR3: CASRNRGGSSYEQYV. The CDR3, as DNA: TGTGCCAGTAGAAATCGAGGCGGGAGCTCCTACGAGCAGTACGTC.

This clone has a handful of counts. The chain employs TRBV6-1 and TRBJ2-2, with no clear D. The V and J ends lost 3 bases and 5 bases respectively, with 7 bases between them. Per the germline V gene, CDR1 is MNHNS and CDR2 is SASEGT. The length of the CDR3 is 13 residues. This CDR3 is CASSEQATGELFF. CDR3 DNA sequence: TGTGCCAGCAGTGAGCAGGCTACCGGGGAGCTGTTTTTT.

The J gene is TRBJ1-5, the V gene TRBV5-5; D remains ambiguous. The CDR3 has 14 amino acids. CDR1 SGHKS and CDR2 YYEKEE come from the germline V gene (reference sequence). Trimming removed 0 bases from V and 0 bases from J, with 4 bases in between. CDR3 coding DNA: TGTGCCAGCAGCTTGGGCGGTAGCAATCAGCCCCAGCATTTT. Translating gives CASSLGGSNQPQHF.

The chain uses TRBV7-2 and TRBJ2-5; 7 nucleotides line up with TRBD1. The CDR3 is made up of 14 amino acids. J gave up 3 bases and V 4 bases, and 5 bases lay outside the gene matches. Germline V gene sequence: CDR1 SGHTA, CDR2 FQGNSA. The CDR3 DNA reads TGTGCCAGCAGCTCGGGACAGCACAAAGAGACCCAGTACTTC. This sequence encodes CASSSGQHKETQYF.

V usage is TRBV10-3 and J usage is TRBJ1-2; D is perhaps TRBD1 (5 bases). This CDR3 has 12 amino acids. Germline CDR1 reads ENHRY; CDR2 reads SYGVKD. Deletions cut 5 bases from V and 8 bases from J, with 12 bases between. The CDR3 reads CAISPPGEGYTF. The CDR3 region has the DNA TGTGCCATCAGTCCGCCGGGGGAAGGCTACACCTTC.

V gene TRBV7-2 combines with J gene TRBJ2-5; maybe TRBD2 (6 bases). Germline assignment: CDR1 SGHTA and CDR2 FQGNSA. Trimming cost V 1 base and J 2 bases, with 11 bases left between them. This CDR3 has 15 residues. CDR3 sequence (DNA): TGTGCCAGCAGCTTAGGAGGGACTGCTCAAGAGACCCAGTACTTC. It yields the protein CASSLGGTAQETQYF.

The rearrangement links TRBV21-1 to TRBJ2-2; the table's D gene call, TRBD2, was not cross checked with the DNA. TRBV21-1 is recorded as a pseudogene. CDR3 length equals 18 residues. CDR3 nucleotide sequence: TGTGCCAGCAGCAAAGAGGATGCGGGATCCAGGAACACCGGGGAGCTGTTTTTT. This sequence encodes CASSKEDAGSRNTGELFF.

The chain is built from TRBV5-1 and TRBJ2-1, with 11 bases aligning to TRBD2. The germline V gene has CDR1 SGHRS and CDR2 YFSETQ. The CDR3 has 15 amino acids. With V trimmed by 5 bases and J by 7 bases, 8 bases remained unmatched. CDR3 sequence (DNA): TGCGCCAGCAGAACTAGCGGGAGTGTAGGGAATGAGCAGTTCTTC. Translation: CASRTSGSVGNEQFF.

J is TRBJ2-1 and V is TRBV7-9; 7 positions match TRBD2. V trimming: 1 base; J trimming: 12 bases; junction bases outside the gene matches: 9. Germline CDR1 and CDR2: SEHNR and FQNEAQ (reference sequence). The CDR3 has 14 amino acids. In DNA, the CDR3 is TGTGCCAGCAGCTTAGGGTGGGGACCGGGAGGGCAGTTCTTC. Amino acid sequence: CASSLGWGPGGQFF.

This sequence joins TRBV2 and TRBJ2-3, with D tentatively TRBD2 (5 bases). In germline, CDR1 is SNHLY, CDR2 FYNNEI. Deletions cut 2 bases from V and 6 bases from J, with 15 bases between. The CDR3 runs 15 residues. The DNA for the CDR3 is TGTGCCAGCAGTGAACGGCGGGTGAACGAGGATACGCAGTATTTT. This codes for CASSERRVNEDTQYF.

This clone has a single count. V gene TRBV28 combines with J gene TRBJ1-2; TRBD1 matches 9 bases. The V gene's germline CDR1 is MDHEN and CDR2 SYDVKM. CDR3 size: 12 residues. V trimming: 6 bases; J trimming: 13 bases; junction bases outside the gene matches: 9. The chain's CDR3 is CASRITGGAFTF. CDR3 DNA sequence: TGTGCCAGCAGGATAACAGGGGGCGCCTTCACCTTC.

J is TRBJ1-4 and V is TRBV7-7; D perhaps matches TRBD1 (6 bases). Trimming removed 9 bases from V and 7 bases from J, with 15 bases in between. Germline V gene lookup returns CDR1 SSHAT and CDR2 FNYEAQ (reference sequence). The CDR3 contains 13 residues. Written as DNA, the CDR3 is TGTGCCAGTGCCAGGGGAACTGGTGAAAAACTGTTTTTT. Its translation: CASARGTGEKLFF.

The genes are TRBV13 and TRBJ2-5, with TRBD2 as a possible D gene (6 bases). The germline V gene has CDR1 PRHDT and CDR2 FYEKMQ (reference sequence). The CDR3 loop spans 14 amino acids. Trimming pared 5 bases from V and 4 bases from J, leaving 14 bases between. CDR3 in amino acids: CASSPRDSGETQYF. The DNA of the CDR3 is TGTGCCAGCAGCCCCCGGGACTCCGGAGAGACCCAGTACTTC.

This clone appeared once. CDR3 region: CASSIHRGGNTIYF. The CDR3 DNA reads TGTGCCAGCAGCATCCACAGGGGAGGAAACACCATATATTTT. This chain connects TRBV11-2 to TRBJ1-3; 7 nucleotides align to TRBD1. The CDR3 sequence is 14 residues long. Germline V gives CDR1 SGHAT, CDR2 FQNNGV. The J segment lost 4 bases and the V segment lost 5 bases, leaving 5 bases of the junction unmatched.

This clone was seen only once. The CDR3 DNA follows: TGTGCCAGCAGCGTAGACCCAAGCTCTGGAAACACCATATATTTT. It encodes CASSVDPSSGNTIYF. This chain connects TRBV9 to TRBJ1-3; D remains unclear. The CDR3 runs 15 residues. Between the trimmed V and J ends, which lost 0 bases and 0 bases, there was a span of 7 bases. Germline CDR1 and CDR2: SGDLS and YYNGEE. The entire variable domain, with the rest obtained from reference TRBV9 and TRBJ1-3, is as follows: DSGVTQTPKHLITATGQRVTLRCSPRSGDLSVYWYQQSLDQGLQFLIQYYNGEERAKGNILERFSAQQFPDLHSELNLSSLELGDSALYFCASSVDPSSGNTIYFGEGSWLTVV.

The CDR3 here is CASSQAVAGGDYTQYF. The CDR3 nucleotides are TGCGCCAGCAGCCAAGCGGTAGCGGGAGGTGATTATACGCAGTATTTT. The J gene is TRBJ2-3, the V gene TRBV4-3; 10 positions match TRBD2. CDR1 and CDR2 from the germline V gene are LGHNA and YSLEER. This CDR3 is built from 16 residues. The ends lost 1 base at V and 7 bases at J; junction bases unmatched: 8.

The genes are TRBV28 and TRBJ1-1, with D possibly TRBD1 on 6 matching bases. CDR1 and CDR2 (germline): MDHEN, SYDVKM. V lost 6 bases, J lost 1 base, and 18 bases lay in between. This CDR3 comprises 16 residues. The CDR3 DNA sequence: TGTGCCAGCAGGGACTTCACAGGGATACGGAACACTGAAGCTTTCTTT. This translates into CASRDFTGIRNTEAFF.

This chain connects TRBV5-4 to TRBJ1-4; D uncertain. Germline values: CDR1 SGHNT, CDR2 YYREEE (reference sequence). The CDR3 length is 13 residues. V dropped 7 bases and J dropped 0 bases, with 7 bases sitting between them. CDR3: CASAATTNEKLFF. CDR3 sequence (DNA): TGTGCCAGCGCGGCAACAACTAATGAAAAACTGTTTTTT. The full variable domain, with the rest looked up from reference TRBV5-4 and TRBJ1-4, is ETGVTQSPTHLIKTRGQQVTLRCSSQSGHNTVSWYQQALGQGPQFIFQYYREEENGRGNFPPRFSGLQFPNYSSELNVNALELDDSALYLCASAATTNEKLFFGSGTQLSVL.